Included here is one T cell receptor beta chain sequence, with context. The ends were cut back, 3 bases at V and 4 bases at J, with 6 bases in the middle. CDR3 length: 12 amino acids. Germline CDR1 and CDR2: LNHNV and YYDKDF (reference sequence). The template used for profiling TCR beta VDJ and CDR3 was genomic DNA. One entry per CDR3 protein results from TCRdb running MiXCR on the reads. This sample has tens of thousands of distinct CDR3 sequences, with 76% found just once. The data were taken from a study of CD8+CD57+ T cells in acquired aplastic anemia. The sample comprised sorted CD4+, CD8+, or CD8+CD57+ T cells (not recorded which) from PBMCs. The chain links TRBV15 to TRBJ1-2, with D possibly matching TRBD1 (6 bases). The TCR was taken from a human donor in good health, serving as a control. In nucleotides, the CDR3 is TGTGCCACCAGCAGGGACAGCTATGGCTACACCTTC. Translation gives CATSRDSYGYTF.